This TCR beta chain derives from a study of control samples from healthy donors and cancer patients. Notes on this clone: The junction and the germline gene differ at one end; a read error may be behind it.

The CDR3 is 17 residues long. In germline, CDR1 is MDHEN, CDR2 SYDVKM. Clones were sequenced by immunoSEQ multiplex PCR, and TCRdb holds only the in-frame ones, with some missing. The table includes over 110,000 clones, around nine tenths detected once. This sequence originates from a man aged 25-40 years in good health. The sequencing input was blood. The V and J genes are TRBV28 and TRBJ1-6; perhaps TRBD1 as D (6 bases). This CDR3 reads CASSSLKGQLAFSSLHF. In DNA form, the CDR3 reads TGTGCCAGCAGTTCCCTGAAAGGACAGCTGGCCTTTTCATCCCTCCACTTT.